One sample yielded the 24 T cell receptor beta chains listed below, sequenced in a study of cytomegalovirus exposure and HLA in healthy donors. PCR amplification relied on 60 Vbeta primers (plus 13 Jbeta primers). Assay: immunoSEQ multiplex PCR; the TCRdb copy retains only in-frame clones and omits some. The profile shows over 150,000 clones, around 80% of them singletons. Specimen: PBMCs. Receptor source: a woman in her 30s in good health and CMV-seropositive.

This clone appeared a few times. The CDR3 loop reads CASSTLLAGGGGVQETQYF. The CDR3 DNA reads TGTGCCAGCAGCACCTTACTAGCGGGAGGCGGAGGTGTACAAGAGACCCAGTACTTC. The gene calls are TRBV7-8 and TRBJ2-5, with TRBD2 matching over 12 bases. Per the germline V gene, CDR1 is SGHVS and CDR2 is FQNEAQ. V dropped 5 bases and J dropped 2; count of bases not matched to a gene: 15. The CDR3 totals 19 residues.

The chain links TRBV7-2 to TRBJ2-1, with 7 nucleotides matching TRBD1. V lost 2 bases to trimming and J lost 0 bases; unmatched junction nucleotides: 4. The CDR3 sequence is 16 residues long. Germline V gives CDR1 SGHTA, CDR2 FQGNSA. Here the CDR3 DNA reads TGTGCCAGCAGCTTACCAACAGGGGCCTCCTACAATGAGCAGTTCTTC. The encoded protein is CASSLPTGASYNEQFF.

The genes are TRBV15 and TRBJ2-5, with TRBD2 as a possible D gene (5 bases). Per the germline V gene, CDR1 is LNHNV and CDR2 is YYDKDF (reference sequence). This CDR3 is 15 amino acids long. V dropped 5 bases and J dropped 0 bases, with 13 bases sitting between them. CDR3 sequence: CATSARTVYQETQYF. The CDR3 DNA is TGTGCCACCAGCGCACGGACTGTGTACCAAGAGACCCAGTACTTC.

This rearrangement joins TRBV11-2 to TRBJ1-1, with D unclear. V lost 3 bases to trimming and J lost 4 bases, with 12 bases between them. This CDR3 has 14 residues. The germline V gene has CDR1 SGHAT and CDR2 FQNNGV. The CDR3 region is CASSFEQAGTEAFF. CDR3 in DNA: TGTGCCAGCAGCTTCGAGCAGGCAGGCACTGAAGCTTTCTTT.

The V and J genes are TRBV7-2 and TRBJ2-2; 7 bases are shared with TRBD2. CDR1 SGHTA and CDR2 FQGNSA come from the germline V gene. The V segment lost 0 bases and the J segment 8 bases; nucleotides outside the gene matches: 12. The CDR3 has 17 amino acids. The CDR3 DNA follows: TGTGCCAGCAGCTTAGCTAGGGCGGGAGATTTGACAGGGGAGCTGTTTTTT. Amino acid sequence: CASSLARAGDLTGELFF.

This chain links TRBV29-1 with TRBJ2-7; D is perhaps TRBD1 (6 bases). This CDR3 spans 13 amino acids. Trimming pared 6 bases from V and 4 bases from J, leaving 16 bases between. Per germline, CDR1 SQVTM and CDR2 ANQGSEA. The chain's CDR3 is CSVLTGLSYEQYF. The CDR3 nucleotides read TGCAGCGTGCTGACAGGCTTAAGTTACGAGCAGTACTTC.

This clone has a single count. The rearrangement links TRBV30 to TRBJ2-1; TRBD2 aligns across 9 bases. The CDR3 has 15 amino acids. After removal of 3 bases from V and 1 base from J, the junction contained 4 bases not matched to a gene. CDR1 and CDR2 (germline): GTSNPN, SVGIG (reference sequence). CDR3 sequence: CAWRPLAGSYNEQFF. CDR3 nucleotide sequence: TGTGCCTGGAGGCCTCTAGCGGGATCCTACAATGAGCAGTTCTTC.

The count of this clone is one. The identical CDR3 is also encoded by other nucleotide sequences in the sample. The chain combines TRBV11-3 with TRBJ2-3, with a possible D match to TRBD1 (6 bases). Germline lookup yields CDR1 SGHNT and CDR2 YENEEA. The V gene lost 5 bases and the J gene lost 1 base, with 10 bases spanning the gap. The length of the CDR3 is 14 residues. The DNA for the CDR3 is TGTGCCAGCAGCCCAAGGACAGGCACAGATACGCAGTATTTT. Protein sequence: CASSPRTGTDTQYF.

The chain uses TRBV5-4 and TRBJ2-7; weak D call: TRBD1 (5 bases). V was cut by 5 bases and J by 6 bases, with 15 bases left in between. The CDR3 is 13 amino acids. CDR1 and CDR2 from the germline V gene are SGHNT and YYREEE (reference sequence). Here the CDR3 reads CASSWGGAPEQYF. CDR3 in DNA: TGTGCCAGCAGTTGGGGTGGGGCGCCCGAGCAGTACTTC.

The chain carries TRBV7-2 and TRBJ2-3; the match to TRBD2 covers 7 bases. The germline CDR1 and CDR2 sequences are SGHTA and FQGNSA. V lost 3 bases, J lost 1 base, and 4 bases stayed unmatched. The CDR3 length is 15 residues. The chain's CDR3 is CASSLSSGRTDTQYF. As DNA, the CDR3 is TGTGCCAGCAGCTTGTCTAGCGGTCGCACAGATACGCAGTATTTT.

The V call is TRBV28, the J call TRBJ2-7; 8 nucleotides agree with TRBD1. The V gene end was trimmed by 4 bases and the J gene end by 9 bases; junction bases not matched to a gene: 14. Germline V gene sequence: CDR1 MDHEN, CDR2 SYDVKM. The CDR3 contains 15 residues. CDR3 nucleotides: TGTGCCAGCAGTTCTGGGACAGGAGTTCTTTTCGGGCAGTACTTC. It is translated as CASSSGTGVLFGQYF.

The chain couples TRBV5-1 to TRBJ2-3, with 12 bases identical to TRBD2. The V gene end was trimmed by 4 bases and the J gene end by 6 bases; junction bases not matched to a gene: 12. CDR1 SGHRS and CDR2 YFSETQ come from the germline V gene. The CDR3 loop spans 17 amino acids. In DNA form, the CDR3 reads TGCGCCAGCAGCCCTGGGACTAGCGGGTTATCACTGGATACGCAGTATTTT. It yields the protein CASSPGTSGLSLDTQYF. The full variable domain, completed using reference TRBV5-1 and TRBJ2-3, is KAGVTQTPRYLIKTRGQQVTLSCSPISGHRSVSWYQQTPGQGLQFLFEYFSETQRNKGNFPGRFSGRQFSNSRSEMNVSTLELGDSALYLCASSPGTSGLSLDTQYFGPGTRLTVL.

Comments on this clone: This sample also contains other DNA sequences that code for the same CDR3. The chain is built from TRBV30 and TRBJ2-1; D gene uncertain. Trimming cost V 1 base and J 7 bases, with 5 bases left between them. The CDR3 length is 11 residues. CDR1 is GTSNPN, CDR2 SVGIG, per germline (reference sequence). CDR3 sequence: CAWSALNEQFF. In DNA, the CDR3 is TGTGCCTGGAGTGCCTTAAATGAGCAGTTCTTC. Supplemented by reference TRBV30 and TRBJ2-1, the full variable domain reads SQTIHQWPATLVQPVGSPLSLECTVEGTSNPNLYWYRQAAGRGLQLLFYSVGIGQISSEVPQNLSASRPQDRQFILSSKKLLLSDSGFYLCAWSALNEQFFGPGTRLTVL.

The count of this clone is one. The chain carries TRBV5-1 and TRBJ2-4; no definite D call. The length of the CDR3 is 15 residues. Trimming left V 0 bases short and J 7 bases short, with 14 bases between. Germline V gene data show CDR1 as SGHRS and CDR2 as YFSETQ. The CDR3 nucleotides read TGCGCCAGCAGCTTGGACCCCGCAGGTTTGAACATTCAGTACTTC. As protein: CASSLDPAGLNIQYF.

V and J are TRBV27 and TRBJ2-1; 11 bases match TRBD2. V was pared by 4 bases and J by 6 bases, with 11 bases of the junction left unmatched. The V gene's germline CDR1 is MNHEY and CDR2 SMNVEV (reference sequence). There are 17 residues in the CDR3. The CDR3 loop is CASSSLYTSGSPNEQFF. In nucleotides, the CDR3 is TGTGCCAGCAGTTCCCTATATACTAGCGGGAGTCCCAATGAGCAGTTCTTC.

The V gene is TRBV6-7, the J gene TRBJ2-2; 11 nucleotides agree with TRBD1. TRBV6-7 is an ORF for which the function is uncertain. The CDR3 spans 17 residues. The J segment lost 6 bases and the V segment lost 5 bases, leaving 11 bases of the junction unmatched. The CDR3 loop is CASSELRTGGFAGELFF. In DNA, the CDR3 is TGTGCCAGCAGTGAACTGCGGACAGGGGGCTTCGCCGGGGAGCTGTTTTTT.

The chain carries TRBV6-6 and TRBJ1-5; D might be TRBD1 (6 bases). This CDR3 has 15 residues. The V end was cut by 4 bases, the J end by 4 bases, with 14 bases between. Germline assignment: CDR1 MNHNY and CDR2 SVGAGI (reference sequence). CDR3: CASSFIDRNNQPQHF. The CDR3 DNA reads TGTGCCAGCAGTTTCATTGACAGGAATAATCAGCCCCAGCATTTT.

The chain is built from TRBV4-1 and TRBJ1-1; D is undetermined. Germline V gene lookup returns CDR1 MGHRA and CDR2 YSYEKL. V lost 4 bases and J lost 4, with 13 bases in between. The CDR3 loop spans 14 amino acids. CDR3 residues: CASSPPSAGTEAFF. The CDR3 DNA follows: TGCGCCAGCAGCCCGCCATCGGCGGGCACTGAAGCTTTCTTT.

This clone was observed a single time. The chain carries TRBV2 and TRBJ2-7, with a possible D match to TRBD2 (5 bases). Trimming took off 7 bases at V and 5 bases at J, with 12 bases between the two ends. This CDR3 contains 12 residues. Germline CDR1 reads SNHLY; CDR2 reads FYNNEI. The CDR3 is CASKRVADEQYF. The CDR3 DNA is TGTGCCAGCAAGAGGGTCGCGGACGAGCAGTACTTC.

The genes are TRBV4-3 and TRBJ2-1; TRBD2 matches at 9 bases. In germline, CDR1 is LGHNA, CDR2 YSLEER. The CDR3 loop spans 15 amino acids. V shed 1 base and J 7 bases; nucleotides not matched to a gene: 5. The CDR3 DNA is TGCGCCAGCAGCCAAGGAGCGGGAGGAGGGAATGAGCAGTTCTTC. Its protein product is CASSQGAGGGNEQFF.

This chain connects TRBV7-3 to TRBJ2-2; 15 positions agree with TRBD2. The CDR3 has 17 residues. V was clipped by 4 bases and J by 7 bases; unmatched bases: 7. Germline V gene data show CDR1 as SGHTA and CDR2 as FQGTGA. The CDR3 here is CASSSQGLAGGNGELFF. CDR3 sequence (DNA): TGTGCCAGCAGCTCGCAGGGACTAGCGGGAGGCAACGGGGAGCTGTTTTTT.

J is TRBJ2-2 and V is TRBV9; TRBD2 matches 8 bases. Germline values: CDR1 SGDLS, CDR2 YYNGEE. The CDR3 runs 15 residues. V dropped 0 bases and J dropped 7; count of bases not matched to a gene: 5. This CDR3 reads CASSVVGRAGGELFF. In nucleotides, the CDR3 is TGTGCCAGCAGCGTAGTCGGGAGGGCCGGCGGGGAGCTGTTTTTT. Full variable domain (outside the CDR3, taken from reference TRBV9 and TRBJ2-2): DSGVTQTPKHLITATGQRVTLRCSPRSGDLSVYWYQQSLDQGLQFLIQYYNGEERAKGNILERFSAQQFPDLHSELNLSSLELGDSALYFCASSVVGRAGGELFFGEGSRLTVL.

This clone was observed a handful of times. CDR3 in amino acids: CAISDRQNYGYTF. The CDR3 DNA reads as TGTGCCATCAGTGACAGGCAGAACTATGGCTACACCTTC. The J gene is TRBJ1-2, the V gene TRBV10-3, with unresolved D. V shed 3 bases and J shed 2 bases, with 7 bases lying between them. Germline V CDR1 and CDR2: ENHRY, SYGVKD. The CDR3 has 13 amino acids.

This chain uses TRBV15 with TRBJ1-5, with D unresolved. The CDR3 totals 14 residues. In germline, CDR1 is LNHNV, CDR2 YYDKDF (reference sequence). Trimming cost V 0 bases and J 7 bases, with 10 bases left between them. The CDR3 spells CATSRDPSGQPQHF. DNA of the CDR3: TGTGCCACCAGCAGAGACCCCAGCGGCCAGCCCCAGCATTTT.